One sample yielded the 2 T cell receptor beta chains listed below, sequenced in a study of PD-1 blockade in mismatch repair-deficient tumors. This table comes from immunoSEQ multiplex PCR, and its TCRdb copy is limited to in-frame clones, with some not included. The repertoire has 15,000 to 20,000 clones, less than 90% of them found once; the top ten carry 15% to 20%. The sample here was PBMCs, taken before pembrolizumab treatment. These receptors were taken from an adult with mismatch repair-deficient cancer.

The chain is built from TRBV30 and TRBJ1-5; TRBD1 aligns across 11 bases. The trim removed 2 bases at V and 2 bases at J, leaving 8 bases unmatched. The CDR3 consists of 17 residues. CDR1 and CDR2 (germline): GTSNPN, SVGIG (reference sequence). The CDR3 is CAWSRGQGVSGNQPQHF. In DNA, the CDR3 is TGTGCCTGGAGTAGGGGACAGGGGGTGAGTGGCAATCAGCCCCAGCATTTT.

In this sample, this clone turned up a few times. The rearrangement joins TRBV7-2 to TRBJ1-1, with D hard to call. V was shortened by 5 bases and J by 1 base, with 14 bases between the two germline ends. The CDR3 loop spans 15 amino acids. Germline loops: CDR1 SGHTA, CDR2 FQGNSA. The CDR3 sequence: CASSPGWTGNTEAFF. The CDR3 bases are TGTGCCAGCAGCCCCGGATGGACGGGGAACACTGAAGCTTTCTTT.